These 9 T cell receptor beta chains share one sample of origin, sequenced in a study of immune evolution from preneoplasia to lung adenocarcinoma. The method was immunoSEQ multiplex PCR; TCRdb's version includes in-frame clones alone and lacks a portion of them. The profile shows 9,300 or so clones, over 75% of them singletons. Sequenced material: FFPE minimally invasive lung adenocarcinoma tissue. The receptors derive from a donor of 70 years or more with lung adenocarcinoma.

The gene calls are TRBV5-4 and TRBJ1-1, with D tentatively TRBD1 (6 bases). CDR3 length: 13 residues. Germline V gene data show CDR1 as SGHNT and CDR2 as YYREEE (reference sequence). The germline V and J ends were trimmed by 0 bases and 8 bases, with 11 bases remaining between them. The CDR3 reads CASSLVSGQEAFF. The CDR3 DNA sequence: TGTGCCAGCAGCTTGGTAAGCGGACAGGAAGCTTTCTTT.

The chain has TRBV18 and TRBJ2-1; TRBD1 agrees at 8 bases. V was pared by 3 bases and J by 4 bases, with 5 bases of the junction left unmatched. The length of the CDR3 is 15 residues. Germline V CDR1 and CDR2: KGHSH, LQKENI. In DNA form, the CDR3 reads TGTGCCAGCTCACCTTCGCAGGGGGCTTACAATGAGCAGTTCTTC. Its translation: CASSPSQGAYNEQFF. Filled out from reference TRBV18 and TRBJ2-1, the complete variable domain reads NAGVMQNPRHLVRRRGQEARLRCSPMKGHSHVYWYRQLPEEGLKFMVYLQKENIIDESGMPKERFSAEFPKEGPSILRIQQVVRGDSAAYFCASSPSQGAYNEQFFGPGTRLTVL.

The chain links TRBV28 to TRBJ2-5; the D gene is possibly TRBD2 (5 bases). Trimming cost V 4 bases and J 1 base, with 13 bases left between them. This CDR3 comprises 15 residues. CDR1 and CDR2 (germline): MDHEN, SYDVKM. CDR3 nucleotide sequence: TGTGCCAGCAGTTCTCCCGTAGCGACCCAAGAGACCCAGTACTTC. Amino acids: CASSSPVATQETQYF.

This clone showed up just a few times. V usage is TRBV4-1 and J usage is TRBJ2-7; D gene ambiguous. Germline V gives CDR1 MGHRA, CDR2 YSYEKL. V gave up 2 bases and J gave up 2 bases, with 13 bases separating them. The CDR3 totals 15 residues. The CDR3 nucleotides are TGCGCCAGCAGCCAATGGCCAAAAAATGCCTACGAGCAGTACTTC. Translated, it gives CASSQWPKNAYEQYF.

The chain carries TRBV4-2 and TRBJ2-3; D is perhaps TRBD1 or TRBD2 (5 bases each). Trimming pared 4 bases from V and 6 bases from J, leaving 26 bases between. The length of the CDR3 is 18 residues. CDR1 LGHNA and CDR2 YNFKEQ come from the germline V gene. CDR3 loop: CASSPSWGSARTSDTQYF. The CDR3 bases are TGTGCCAGCAGCCCGTCCTGGGGGTCGGCTAGGACCTCGGATACGCAGTATTTT.

This chain links TRBV2 with TRBJ1-5, with a tentative D call TRBD1 (6 bases). V shed 5 bases and J shed 7 bases, with 24 bases lying between them. The CDR3 length is 17 residues. The germline V gene encodes CDR1 SNHLY and CDR2 FYNNEI. This CDR3 is CASSLKAPIQGGQPQHF. The CDR3 DNA sequence: TGTGCCAGCAGTCTTAAGGCCCCTATACAGGGAGGACAGCCCCAGCATTTT.

This clone was counted only a few times. The same CDR3 arises from other DNA sequences in this sample as well. This chain links TRBV5-1 with TRBJ1-4, with 7 bases that match TRBD1. V shed 0 bases and J 5 bases; nucleotides not matched to a gene: 7. Germline CDR1 SGHRS, CDR2 YFSETQ. The CDR3 sequence is 16 residues long. CDR3 DNA sequence: TGCGCCAGCAGCTTGGGGACAGGCACCGTGAATGAAAAACTGTTTTTT. Protein product: CASSLGTGTVNEKLFF.

V usage is TRBV7-9 and J usage is TRBJ2-7; D might be TRBD2 (6 bases). The CDR3 is 13 residues long. Trimming stripped 7 bases from V and 3 bases from J, with 13 bases between. Germline CDR1 SEHNR, CDR2 FQNEAQ (reference sequence). The CDR3 region has the DNA TGTGCCAGCACCAGGGAGGTAAACTACGAGCAGTACTTC. Its translation is CASTREVNYEQYF.

Only a few counts were recorded for this clone. This chain connects TRBV10-3 to TRBJ2-1, with 8 bases identical to TRBD2. Germline V gene sequence: CDR1 ENHRY, CDR2 SYGVKD. Trimming cost V 6 bases and J 8 bases; bases outside gene matches: 9. The CDR3 consists of 14 residues. The CDR3 is CAIRGTGGPDEQFF. Written as DNA, the CDR3 is TGTGCCATCAGGGGAACGGGAGGGCCGGATGAGCAGTTCTTC.